This T cell receptor beta chain was observed in a study of cytotoxic CD8 clonotypes in ibrutinib-treated CLL. Profiled with immunoSEQ multiplex PCR; TCRdb holds only in-frame clones, not every one. The sample contains 30,000 or so clones, 62% of which appear only once. The V gene's germline CDR1 is KGHSH and CDR2 LQKENI. CDR3 length: 19 residues. V was clipped by 3 bases and J by 2 bases, with 25 bases between them. The chain has TRBV18 and TRBJ1-1, with D uncertain. This receptor was taken from a human donor with chronic lymphocytic leukemia. Source: PBMCs, taken before ibrutinib treatment. CDR3 DNA: TGTGCCAGCTCACCGTTCGTCCAAGGCGATGAAGCCCCAAACACTGAAGCTTTCTTT. It codes for CASSPFVQGDEAPNTEAFF.